This TCR beta chain came from a study of blood T cell repertoires in COVID-19. Study-wide context: Material from acute and convalescent COVID-19 was sourced from the United States, Italy and Spain.

Per germline, CDR1 MDHEN and CDR2 SYDVKM. CDR3 length: 14 residues. V dropped 2 bases and J dropped 3; count of bases not matched to a gene: 3. Exposed participants came across a COVID-19 case within 2 weeks before study entry. Authors' methods: Researchers report that nucleated cell counts were estimated from reference gene primer amplification. Assay used: immunoSEQ multiplex PCR; TCRdb lists only in-frame clones, some missing. V and J calls and clone size are copied from that table; D and trimming were computed from the DNA. The profile shows 270,000 or so clones, approximately 90% of them singletons. This clone occurred once.

This sequence was found in a man aged 35-49 years who had been exposed to COVID-19. The J gene is TRBJ1-2, the V gene TRBV28, with 7 bases identical to TRBD1. Input material: PBMCs or T cells enriched from blood (not recorded which). DNA for the CDR3: TGTGCCAGCAGTTTAAGCCAGGGGGACTATGGCTACACCTTC. Protein product: CASSLSQGDYGYTF.